Sequencing of this T cell receptor (beta chain) was carried out in a study of cytomegalovirus exposure and HLA in healthy donors (dated by TCRdb to about 2017). General notes on the study: According to an earlier analysis of several hundred of the donors, about 179 million T cells yielded 117 million unique TCR beta sequences and 250 to 350 Gb of sequence data. Donor age, sex, ethnicity and CMV serostatus were collected together with the repertoire data. The study aimed to test whether cataloging public T cell receptors could reveal signatures of past pathogen exposure. Among several hundred genotyped donors of the cohort, an average of about 240,000 unique TCR beta nucleotide sequences was sequenced per donor, of which about 19% were non-productive. Because of strong linkage in the cohort, five DR-DQ haplotypes were treated as single units for association and clustering. The T cell repertoires of 666 subjects were profiled by immunosequencing and related to cytomegalovirus serostatus. A later genetic analysis took genome-wide SNP genotypes for about 65% of the 666 donors and used that subset as a discovery cohort. A later analysis re-analyzed previously published TCR beta repertoires from 666 donors and added high-resolution HLA genotyping to study TCR occurrence patterns. Typing coverage differed by locus: A, B, C, DRB1 and DQB1 were typed in about 629-640 donors, DQA1 in roughly 500, DPA1 in 600 to 610, and DPB1 in 400 to 490. To decide whether each TCR beta V gene segment behaved as functional or pseudogenic, an earlier analysis of approximately 600 of the donors relied on high-throughput TCR beta sequencing. To predict cytomegalovirus infection status, the study combined high-throughput TCR immunosequencing, statistical association of individual TCRs with disease status, and machine learning. HLA typing included class I and class II loci at four-digit resolution. In the later analysis, no new phenotypic data were used to find candidate immune exposures; instead, reliance was placed on TCR beta sequences and their occurrence across donors. Among the roughly 400 genotyped donors, 81% belonged to the genetic ancestry cluster associated with self-reported Caucasian donors. An early release that covered some 640 HLA-typed donors contained approximately 320 gigabases of sequencing data and roughly 84 million unique TCR sequences. Besides the first cohort of 550 to 750 subjects, a separate validation cohort made up of around 120 different subjects was used. Every repertoire in the discovery cohort had been generated on one and the same sequencing platform. Results and caveats for the whole study, not just this receptor: At a false discovery rate of 0.05, a later analysis linked under 20,000 TCR beta sequences to specific HLA alleles. Across donors, most TCR sequences were observed very rarely, whereas some public TCRs were present in many individuals. A cluster of highly shared sequence variants was judged likely to be a technical artifact of the sequencing pipeline. For the cohort, immune exposure information was limited to CMV serostatus. A further reported finding was that TCR beta sequences accurately predicted the HLA-A and HLA-B alleles for most subjects in the first cohort. Because some donors lacked HLA typing at each locus, the association tests relied only on the typed subset. A later analysis reported that several top co-occurrence clusters appeared linked to parvovirus B19, influenza, CMV and Epstein-Barr virus. The study gave a list of 150 to 200 TCR beta chains associated with cytomegalovirus. Sequencing depth was assumed to be roughly uniform across donors in the presence/absence analyses, though that assumption may not hold. It was suggested by the authors that the approach could potentially be generalized to other disease states and immunological phenotypes. Only TCR beta chains were sequenced in this cohort, and the absence of alpha or paired-chain data limited detectable features. Because the 87-base-pair reads could not distinguish some IMGT-functional V segments, including TRBV6-2 and TRBV6-3, those segments were excluded. In a later analysis, HLA-associated TCR beta chains showed more clonal expansion and lower generation probabilities than non-associated chains that were equally common. In a later analysis, TCR association rates were found to vary across HLA loci, with the most associated TCRs seen for DRB1 alleles and the fewest for HLA-C alleles. In a later genetic analysis, fewer N-insertions in productive TCRs were reported among donors in an Asian-associated ancestry cluster than the roughly 710-donor mean. A few of the identified cytomegalovirus-associated TCR beta chains were confirmed in vitro to be specific for cytomegalovirus antigens. The classifier was reported to diagnose cytomegalovirus status with high specificity and sensitivity in both the original cohort and the validation cohort. Correlated functional status among segregating V segments might be attributable to linkage disequilibrium, but an unknown experimental factor could not be ruled out. Most CMV-associated TCR beta chains appeared to be HLA-restricted in a later analysis, and the HLA associations seemed to be driven largely by CMV exposure. A later genetic analysis associated a missense DCLRE1C variant with V-gene and J-gene trimming of TCR beta chains, and an independent cohort replicated the association. Assigning TCR associations to individual alleles was difficult when HLA alleles, especially DR and DQ, strongly co-occurred. Over 15 rarely observed V segments, including chromosome 9 orphons, were excluded from the earlier analysis of several hundred of the donors because counts were too low. In an earlier analysis of more than 500 of the donors, most TCR beta V segments appeared in productive rearrangements about 87% or about 30% of the time, broadly matching IMGT annotations.

The library relied on the immunoSEQ multiplex PCR assay. The multiplex PCR relied on a mix of 60 forward primers for TCR Vbeta segments and 13 reverse primers for TCR Jbeta segments. The CDR3 region of rearranged TCR beta genes was amplified from genomic DNA with a multiplex PCR assay. On the Illumina HiSeq System, the amplified TCR beta libraries were sequenced as 87-base-pair reads. The authors processed their data as follows. A later analysis counted some 74 million unique TCR beta chains across the 550 to 800 repertoires, and some 11 million of these chains were shared by at least two donors. To remove PCR and sequencing errors, raw reads were error-corrected and collapsed into unique sequences using a nearest-neighbor algorithm that merged closely related sequences. CDR3 sequences were aligned to IMGT reference sequences to assign V, D and J gene segments. For a sequence to be retained, at least a six-nucleotide match to both a V gene segment and a J gene segment was required. Rearrangements were called productive when the CDR3 lacked stop codons and stayed in frame with V and J; all others were non-productive. CDR3 was defined by IMGT convention, running from the second conserved V-encoded cysteine to the conserved J-encoded phenylalanine. Sequences without an unambiguous match to a single V gene segment were excluded from the earlier analysis of about 640 of the donors. In an earlier analysis of 450 to 750 of the donors, a V segment was called functional when productive rearrangements were above 56.7%, and segregating when the standard deviation between donors exceeded 5%. A statistical classification framework was built for diagnosing cytomegalovirus status from the catalog of TCR beta chain sequences. In a later analysis, V and J genes were assigned by comparing TCR nucleotide sequences against IMGT/GENE-DB human TR gene sequences. Using the TCRdist pipeline, a later analysis assigned CDR3 sequences along with most-parsimonious VDJ recombination scenarios. In a later analysis, each TCR beta chain was defined by its CDR3 amino acid sequence together with its V-gene family, and reads without a unique V-gene family were excluded. To address suspected cross-contamination and a sequencing artifact, a later analysis removed roughly 580 highly shared, low-generation-probability nucleotide sequences. In a later analysis, a clonal expansion index for each public chain was calculated from normalized within-repertoire ranks of inferred template counts. In a later analysis, generation probabilities were computed using a VDJ recombination model fitted to out-of-frame rearrangements, and the results were checked against IGoR. In a later analysis, hypergeometric tests were used to score TCR-TCR, TCR-HLA and TCR-CMV co-occurrence, with a repertoire-size bias correction applied to TCR pairs. False discovery rates were estimated in a later analysis by permuting HLA or CMV assignments 20 times. In a later analysis, co-occurring TCRs were grouped using DBSCAN, with TCRdist sequence similarity added in when clustering inside HLA-allele-positive subsets. Co-occurrence clustering excluded repertoires with fewer than 30,000 or more than 120,000 public chains, plus five with anomalous nucleotide sharing. TCRdb took over this immuneACCESS table, retaining in-frame rearrangements with V and J assigned. Such tables are incomplete; in checked studies, under half of the missing clones stem from an unresolved V gene, and the remainder is unexplained. Clone size and V and J calls were adopted from that table, with D and trimming inferred from the DNA. The sample records around 220,000 clones, almost 80% of which are singletons. Of the sample, 1.5% to 2% is held by the ten largest clones.

Note on this clone: Its antigen is currently not known. Per-base qualities were not stored, and no clone one base away is much larger.

In total, just over 650 healthy bone marrow donors made up the cohort. All cohort members were sampled while nominally healthy, although unrecorded immune exposures were likely present. The donor tested CMV seronegative and was one of the 352 seronegative cohort members. Each donor provided a peripheral blood sample, and peripheral blood mononuclear cells were used for TCR beta sequencing. The Qiagen DNeasy Blood Extraction Kit was used to extract genomic DNA from the blood cell samples. The CDR3 contains 15 residues, cysteine and phenylalanine counted. Here the CDR3 DNA is all that survives: 45 bases in frame from base 1. V is pared back by 0 bases and J by 4 bases, with 13 bases lying between the germline termini. CDR1 and CDR2 are drawn from the germline V gene: SGDLS, YYNGEE.

Material for sequencing was PBMCs. The TCR was taken from a man between 18 and 35 years old in good health and CMV-seronegative. This chain joins TRBV9 to TRBJ1-2; TRBD1 is a weak D gene call, 6 bases matching. The CDR3 reads CASSVGTENPYGYTF. The bases are TGTGCCAGCAGCGTAGGGACAGAAAACCCCTATGGCTACACCTTC.